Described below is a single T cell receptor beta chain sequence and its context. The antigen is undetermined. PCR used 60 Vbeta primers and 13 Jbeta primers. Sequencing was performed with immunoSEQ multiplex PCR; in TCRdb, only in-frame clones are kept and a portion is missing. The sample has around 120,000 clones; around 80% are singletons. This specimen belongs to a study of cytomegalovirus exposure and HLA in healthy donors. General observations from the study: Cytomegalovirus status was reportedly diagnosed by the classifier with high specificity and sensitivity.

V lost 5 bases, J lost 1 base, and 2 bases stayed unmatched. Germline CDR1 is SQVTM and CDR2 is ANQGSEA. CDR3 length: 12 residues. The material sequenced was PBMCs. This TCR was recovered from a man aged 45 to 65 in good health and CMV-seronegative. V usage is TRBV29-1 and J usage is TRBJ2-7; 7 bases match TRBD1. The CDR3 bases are TGCAGCGTTTCGGGACAGTCCTACGAGCAGTACTTC. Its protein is CSVSGQSYEQYF.